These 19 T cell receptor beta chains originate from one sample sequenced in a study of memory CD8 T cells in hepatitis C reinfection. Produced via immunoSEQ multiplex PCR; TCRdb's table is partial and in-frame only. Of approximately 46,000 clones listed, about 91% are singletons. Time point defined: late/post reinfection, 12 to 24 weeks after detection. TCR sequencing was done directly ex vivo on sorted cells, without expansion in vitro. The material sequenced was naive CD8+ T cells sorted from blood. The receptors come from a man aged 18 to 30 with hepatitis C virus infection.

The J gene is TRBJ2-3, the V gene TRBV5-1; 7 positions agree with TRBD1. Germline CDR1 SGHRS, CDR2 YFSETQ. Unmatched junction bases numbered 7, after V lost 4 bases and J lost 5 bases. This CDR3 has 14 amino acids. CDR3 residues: CASSPTGVGDTQYF. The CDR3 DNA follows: TGCGCCAGCAGCCCCACAGGGGTCGGAGATACGCAGTATTTT. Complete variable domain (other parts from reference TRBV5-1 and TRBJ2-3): KAGVTQTPRYLIKTRGQQVTLSCSPISGHRSVSWYQQTPGQGLQFLFEYFSETQRNKGNFPGRFSGRQFSNSRSEMNVSTLELGDSALYLCASSPTGVGDTQYFGPGTRLTVL.

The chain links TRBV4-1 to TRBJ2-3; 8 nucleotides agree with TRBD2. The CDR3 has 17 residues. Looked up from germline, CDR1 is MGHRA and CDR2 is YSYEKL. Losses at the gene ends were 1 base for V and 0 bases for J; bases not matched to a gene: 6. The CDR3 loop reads CASSQGPGGISTDTQYF. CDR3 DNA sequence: TGCGCCAGCAGCCAAGGCCCGGGAGGGATTAGCACAGATACGCAGTATTTT.

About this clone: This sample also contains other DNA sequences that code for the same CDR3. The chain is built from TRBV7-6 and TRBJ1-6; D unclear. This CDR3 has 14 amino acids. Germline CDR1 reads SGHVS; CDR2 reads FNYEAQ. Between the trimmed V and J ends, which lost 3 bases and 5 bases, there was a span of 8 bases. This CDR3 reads CASSLGSHNSPLHF. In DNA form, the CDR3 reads TGTGCCAGCAGCTTGGGGAGCCATAATTCACCCCTCCACTTT. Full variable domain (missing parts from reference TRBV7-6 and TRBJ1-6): GAGVSQSPRYKVTKRGQDVALRCDPISGHVSLYWYRQALGQGPEFLTYFNYEAQQDKSGLPNDRFSAERPEGSISTLTIQRTEQRDSAMYRCASSLGSHNSPLHFGNGTRLTVT.

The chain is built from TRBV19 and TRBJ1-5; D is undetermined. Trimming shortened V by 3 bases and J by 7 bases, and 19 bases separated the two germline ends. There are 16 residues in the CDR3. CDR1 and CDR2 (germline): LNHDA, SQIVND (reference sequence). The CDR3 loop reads CASSISSRGWRQPQHF. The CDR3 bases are TGTGCCAGTAGTATCAGTTCCCGAGGGTGGAGGCAGCCCCAGCATTTT.

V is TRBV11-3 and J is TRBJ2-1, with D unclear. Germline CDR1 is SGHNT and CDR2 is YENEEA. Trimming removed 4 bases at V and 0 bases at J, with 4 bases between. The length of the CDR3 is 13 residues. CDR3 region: CASSWSSYNEQFF. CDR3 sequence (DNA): TGTGCCAGCAGCTGGAGCTCCTACAATGAGCAGTTCTTC. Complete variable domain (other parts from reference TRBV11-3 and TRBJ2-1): EAGVVQSPRYKIIEKKQPVAFWCNPISGHNTLYWYLQNLGQGPELLIRYENEEAVDDSQLPKDRFSAERLKGVDSTLKIQPAELGDSAVYLCASSWSSYNEQFFGPGTRLTVL.

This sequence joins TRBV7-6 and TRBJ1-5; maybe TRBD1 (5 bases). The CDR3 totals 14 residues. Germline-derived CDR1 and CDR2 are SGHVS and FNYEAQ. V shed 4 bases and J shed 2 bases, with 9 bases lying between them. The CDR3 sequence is CASSSGLGNQPQHF. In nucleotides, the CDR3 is TGTGCCAGCAGCTCGGGACTGGGCAATCAGCCCCAGCATTTT. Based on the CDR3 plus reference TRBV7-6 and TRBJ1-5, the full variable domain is GAGVSQSPRYKVTKRGQDVALRCDPISGHVSLYWYRQALGQGPEFLTYFNYEAQQDKSGLPNDRFSAERPEGSISTLTIQRTEQRDSAMYRCASSSGLGNQPQHFGDGTRLSIL.

CDR3 in DNA: TGTGCCAGTAGTATCTCCGGGACAACCTACGAGCAGTACTTC. It yields the protein CASSISGTTYEQYF. V is TRBV19 and J is TRBJ2-7; maybe TRBD1 (6 bases). Germline CDR1 is LNHDA and CDR2 is SQIVND (reference sequence). Trimming cost V 3 bases and J 2 bases, with 11 bases left between them. The CDR3 extends over 14 amino acids.

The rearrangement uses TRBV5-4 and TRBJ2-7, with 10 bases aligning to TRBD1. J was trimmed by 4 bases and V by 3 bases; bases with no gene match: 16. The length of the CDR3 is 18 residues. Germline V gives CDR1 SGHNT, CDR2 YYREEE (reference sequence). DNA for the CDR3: TGTGCCAGCAGCTCAGGGACAGGGGTAGATCCGGGGGATTACGAGCAGTACTTC. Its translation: CASSSGTGVDPGDYEQYF.

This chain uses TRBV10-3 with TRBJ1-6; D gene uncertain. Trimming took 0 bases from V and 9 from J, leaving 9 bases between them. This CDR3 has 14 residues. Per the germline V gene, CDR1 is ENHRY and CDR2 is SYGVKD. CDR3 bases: TGTGCCATCAGTGAGTCGATAGTGAGTTCACCCCTCCACTTT. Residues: CAISESIVSSPLHF.

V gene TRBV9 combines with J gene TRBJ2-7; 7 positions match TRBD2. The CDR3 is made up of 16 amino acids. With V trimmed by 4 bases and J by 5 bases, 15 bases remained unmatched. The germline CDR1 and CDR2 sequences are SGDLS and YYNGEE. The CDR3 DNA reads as TGTGCCAGCAGCCCCAACGACCGGGGGAGGGCTCACGAGCAGTACTTC. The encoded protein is CASSPNDRGRAHEQYF.

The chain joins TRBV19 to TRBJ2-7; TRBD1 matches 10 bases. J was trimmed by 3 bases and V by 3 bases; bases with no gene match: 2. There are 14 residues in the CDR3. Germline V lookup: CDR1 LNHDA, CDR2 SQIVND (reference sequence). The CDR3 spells CASSIRDRGYEQYF. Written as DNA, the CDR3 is TGTGCCAGTAGTATCCGGGACAGGGGCTACGAGCAGTACTTC.

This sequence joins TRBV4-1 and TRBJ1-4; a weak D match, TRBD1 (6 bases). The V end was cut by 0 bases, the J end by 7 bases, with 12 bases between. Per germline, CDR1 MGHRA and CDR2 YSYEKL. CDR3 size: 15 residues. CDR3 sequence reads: CASSQEGQSGEKLFF. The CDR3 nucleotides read TGCGCCAGCAGCCAAGAAGGACAGTCCGGTGAAAAACTGTTTTTT.

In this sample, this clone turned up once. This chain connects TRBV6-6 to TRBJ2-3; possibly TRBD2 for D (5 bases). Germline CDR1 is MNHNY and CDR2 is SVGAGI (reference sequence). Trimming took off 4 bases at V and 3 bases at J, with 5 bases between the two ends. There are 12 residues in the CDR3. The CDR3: CASSSGTDTQYF. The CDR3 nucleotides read TGTGCCAGCAGTTCGGGGACAGATACGCAGTATTTT.

The CDR3 protein is CASSPRWREKYYEQYF. CDR3 in DNA: TGTGCCAGCAGCCCCAGATGGCGGGAGAAGTACTACGAGCAGTACTTC. The rearrangement links TRBV11-2 to TRBJ2-7; 7 nucleotides line up with TRBD2. The ends lost 5 bases at V and 3 bases at J; junction bases unmatched: 13. The CDR3 totals 16 residues. Germline assignment: CDR1 SGHAT and CDR2 FQNNGV.

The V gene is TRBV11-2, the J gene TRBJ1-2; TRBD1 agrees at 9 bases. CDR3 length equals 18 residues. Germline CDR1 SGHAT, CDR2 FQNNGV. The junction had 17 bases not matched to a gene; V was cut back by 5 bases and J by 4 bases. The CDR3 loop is CASSTRAGQGDGSYGYTF. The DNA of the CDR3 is TGTGCCAGCAGCACCAGGGCGGGACAGGGTGATGGAAGCTATGGCTACACCTTC.

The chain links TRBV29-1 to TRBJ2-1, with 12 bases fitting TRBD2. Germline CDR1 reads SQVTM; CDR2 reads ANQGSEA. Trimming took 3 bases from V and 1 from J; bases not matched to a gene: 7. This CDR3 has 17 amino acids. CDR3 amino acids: CSVDGTSGRFSYNEQFF. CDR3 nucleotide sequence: TGCAGCGTTGACGGAACTAGCGGGAGGTTTTCCTACAATGAGCAGTTCTTC.

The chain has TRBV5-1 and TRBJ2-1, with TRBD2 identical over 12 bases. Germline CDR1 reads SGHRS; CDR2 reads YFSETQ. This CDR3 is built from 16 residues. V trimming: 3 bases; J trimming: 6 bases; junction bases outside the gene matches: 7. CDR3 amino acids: CASSSLTSGSVNEQFF. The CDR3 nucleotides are TGCGCCAGCAGCTCGCTGACTAGCGGGAGTGTCAATGAGCAGTTCTTC.

The CDR3 reads CASTRTGMNTGELFF. The CDR3 nucleotides read TGTGCCAGCACCCGGACAGGGATGAATACCGGGGAGCTGTTTTTT. This sequence joins TRBV6-5 and TRBJ2-2, with 8 positions matching TRBD1. The CDR3 consists of 15 residues. The ends lost 7 bases at V and 5 bases at J; junction bases unmatched: 9. Germline assignment: CDR1 MNHEY and CDR2 SVGAGI.

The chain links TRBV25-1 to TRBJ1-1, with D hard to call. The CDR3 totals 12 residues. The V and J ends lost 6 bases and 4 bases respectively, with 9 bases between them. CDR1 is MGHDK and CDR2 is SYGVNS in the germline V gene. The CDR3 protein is CASSHGGTEAFF. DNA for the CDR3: TGTGCCAGCAGCCACGGAGGCACTGAAGCTTTCTTT.